The clone carrying this T cell receptor (beta chain) has more than one count but fewer than ten. The antigen remains unidentified. Germline V gene sequence: CDR1 MNHNS, CDR2 SASEGT. Trimming removed 6 bases from V and 0 bases from J, with 12 bases in between. CDR3 length: 15 amino acids. The data are from a study of T-cell reconstitution after alpha-beta-depleted transplantation in children. Study-wide findings and caveats: From surviving recipient T cells and thymic progenitors came the high day-60 TCRbeta diversity observed in some patients. In patients about two months after transplant, alpha-beta T cells reportedly arose from several hundred expanded graft clones. Newly produced T cells mostly provided counts and TCRbeta diversity after one year, as hyperexpanded clones declined.

Preparation of the TCRbeta library was carried out with unique molecular identifiers. TCRdb recomputed calls from the PCR reads with MiXCR, one row per CDR3 protein. The sample contains around 250,000 distinct CDR3 sequences, under 30% of which appear only once. The chain recombines TRBV6-1 with TRBJ2-1; D is perhaps TRBD2 (6 bases). The clonotype originates from a girl aged 2 to 9 with Fanconi anemia, due to receive a stem cell transplant. The specimen comprised PBMCs, sampled before TCRalphabeta/CD19-depleted stem cell transplant. The CDR3 region is CASSRDGSSYNEQFF. Written as DNA, the CDR3 is TGTGCCAGCAGCCGGGACGGGAGCTCCTACAATGAGCAGTTCTTC.